The present T cell receptor (beta chain) was sequenced within a study of neurological immune-mediated disorders. Whole-study results and caveats: No sharing of CDR3 amino acid sequences was observed among expanded clones across subjects, suggesting private repertoires in all groups.

Volunteers from a blood bank in Maryland, USA, constituted the healthy controls. 2 million unsorted PBMCs were stored in RNAlater at -80 °C before RNA extraction. Per sequencing run, 15-18 subjects together gave over 170 million TCR-beta sequences. TCRdb reanalysed the 5' RACE reads using MiXCR and keeps one entry per CDR3 protein. The data contain almost 30,000 distinct CDR3 sequences, about 12% of them singletons. A remark on this clonotype: Its antigen remains unidentified.

Trimming took 5 bases from V and 6 from J; bases not matched to a gene: 14. This CDR3 is built from 16 residues. The specimen was PBMCs. The J gene is TRBJ1-2, the V gene TRBV12-3 or TRBV12-4; 8 positions match TRBD1. The clonotype comes from a woman aged 55 to 70 in good health. CDR3 nucleotides: TGTGCCAGCAGTACGCAGGGGGCGGGCACCAGCAATGGCTACACCTTC. Translated, it gives CASSTQGAGTSNGYTF.